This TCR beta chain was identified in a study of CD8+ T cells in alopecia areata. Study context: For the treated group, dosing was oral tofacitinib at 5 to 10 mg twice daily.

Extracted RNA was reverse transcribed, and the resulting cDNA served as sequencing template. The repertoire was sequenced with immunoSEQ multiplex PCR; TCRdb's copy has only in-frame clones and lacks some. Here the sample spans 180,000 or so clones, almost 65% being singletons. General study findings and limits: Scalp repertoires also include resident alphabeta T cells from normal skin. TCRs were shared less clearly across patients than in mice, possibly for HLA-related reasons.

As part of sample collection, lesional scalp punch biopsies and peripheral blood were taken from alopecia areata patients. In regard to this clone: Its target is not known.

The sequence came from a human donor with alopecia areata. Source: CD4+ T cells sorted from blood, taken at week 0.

The CDR3 here is CAIRNGENTEAFF. In DNA, the CDR3 is TGTGCCATCAGAAACGGGGAGAACACTGAAGCTTTCTTT. The J gene is TRBJ1-1, the V gene TRBV10-3; D uncertain. Germline V lookup: CDR1 ENHRY, CDR2 SYGVKD. There are 13 residues in the CDR3. V gave up 6 bases and J gave up 1 base, with 9 bases separating them.